These T cell receptor beta chains were read from a single sample in a study of blood T cell repertoires in COVID-19. Produced via immunoSEQ multiplex PCR; TCRdb's table is partial and in-frame only. The sample holds 80,000 to 95,000 clones, 85% seen once. Specimen: peripheral blood. The receptors shown here come from a woman in her 70s with acute or convalescent COVID-19. Each CDR3 is given with its conserved first and last residue. Each record gives: D gene, J gene, CDR3 length, V gene, clone size, CDR3 DNA, CDR3 protein. The D gene is left open where the match is weak. Not all rows give a size; the values are once, few, many and, for expanded clones, a class.

D gene: TRBD1; J gene: TRBJ1-2; CDR3 length: 16; V gene: TRBV2; clone size: .; CDR3 DNA: TGTGCCAGCAGAAGGACAGGGGGCTACACTAACTATGGCTACACCTTC; CDR3 protein: CASRRTGGYTNYGYTF
D gene: TRBD1; J gene: TRBJ2-3; CDR3 length: 15; V gene: TRBV6-4; clone size: .; CDR3 DNA: TGTGCCAGCAGTGAAGGACAGGGCGCCACAGATACGCAGTATTTT; CDR3 protein: CASSEGQGATDTQYF
D gene: .; J gene: TRBJ2-3; CDR3 length: 15; V gene: TRBV7-2; clone size: .; CDR3 DNA: TGTGCCAGCAGCCCCTGGGACTCACCCACAGATACGCAGTATTTT; CDR3 protein: CASSPWDSPTDTQYF
D gene: TRBD1; J gene: TRBJ2-3; CDR3 length: 16; V gene: TRBV28; clone size: .; CDR3 DNA: TGTGCCAGCAGTGAACACAGGGGGCGCGGCACAGATACGCAGTATTTT; CDR3 protein: CASSEHRGRGTDTQYF
D gene: TRBD2; J gene: TRBJ2-6; CDR3 length: 19; V gene: TRBV6-1; clone size: .; CDR3 DNA: TGTGCCAGCAGTGAAGGCCCACTAGCGGGAAAACCTGGGGCCAACGTCCTGACTTTC; CDR3 protein: CASSEGPLAGKPGANVLTF
D gene: TRBD1; J gene: TRBJ2-5; CDR3 length: 13; V gene: TRBV29-1; clone size: .; CDR3 DNA: TGCAGCGTTGCCGGACAGGGATGGGGGACCCAGTACTTC; CDR3 protein: CSVAGQGWGTQYF
D gene: TRBD1; J gene: TRBJ1-1; CDR3 length: 15; V gene: TRBV19; clone size: once; CDR3 DNA: TGTGCCAGTAGTGGGGCGGGACAGATCCACACTGAAGCTTTCTTT; CDR3 protein: CASSGAGQIHTEAFF
D gene: TRBD2; J gene: TRBJ2-5; CDR3 length: 15; V gene: TRBV7-2; clone size: .; CDR3 DNA: TGTGCCAGCAGCCTCGGGGCGGGGGTCCAAGAGACCCAGTACTTC; CDR3 protein: CASSLGAGVQETQYF
D gene: .; J gene: TRBJ2-2; CDR3 length: 15; V gene: TRBV6-5; clone size: .; CDR3 DNA: TGTGCCAGCAGACTAGGAATAGACTTCACCGGGGAGCTGTTTTTT; CDR3 protein: CASRLGIDFTGELFF
D gene: TRBD2; J gene: TRBJ2-5; CDR3 length: 15; V gene: TRBV5-4; clone size: .; CDR3 DNA: TGTGCCAGCAGCTTGAGGACTAGCGGGAGAGAGACCCAGTACTTC; CDR3 protein: CASSLRTSGRETQYF
D gene: .; J gene: TRBJ1-2; CDR3 length: 16; V gene: TRBV6-5; clone size: .; CDR3 DNA: TGTGCCAGCAGTTACCAGGGTCTACATAACCCCTATGGCTACACCTTC; CDR3 protein: CASSYQGLHNPYGYTF
D gene: .; J gene: TRBJ2-1; CDR3 length: 15; V gene: TRBV5-1; clone size: .; CDR3 DNA: TGCGCCAGCAGCATCAGCCTCGGAGGCTACAATGAGCAGTTCTTC; CDR3 protein: CASSISLGGYNEQFF
D gene: TRBD1; J gene: TRBJ1-1; CDR3 length: 16; V gene: TRBV7-9; clone size: few; CDR3 DNA: TGTGCCAGCAGCCCAACCCGGACAGGGGCGGACACTGAAGCTTTCTTT; CDR3 protein: CASSPTRTGADTEAFF
D gene: .; J gene: TRBJ1-2; CDR3 length: 14; V gene: TRBV7-9; clone size: .; CDR3 DNA: TGTGCCAGCAGCTCGTGGTGGACAAACTATGGCTACACCTTC; CDR3 protein: CASSSWWTNYGYTF
D gene: .; J gene: TRBJ2-3; CDR3 length: 16; V gene: TRBV18; clone size: .; CDR3 DNA: TGTGCCAGCTCACCAACTCCAGGTACGTCCACAGATACGCAGTATTTT; CDR3 protein: CASSPTPGTSTDTQYF
D gene: .; J gene: TRBJ1-3; CDR3 length: 15; V gene: TRBV5-1; clone size: .; CDR3 DNA: TGCGCCAGCAGTTACGTACCAGGTTCTGGAAACACCATATATTTT; CDR3 protein: CASSYVPGSGNTIYF
D gene: TRBD2; J gene: TRBJ2-5; CDR3 length: 18; V gene: TRBV4-2; clone size: .; CDR3 DNA: TGTGCCAGCAGCCAGAGGGCCGGGACTAGCGGGGTTGTAGAGACCCAGTACTTC; CDR3 protein: CASSQRAGTSGVVETQYF
D gene: TRBD1; J gene: TRBJ1-6; CDR3 length: 14; V gene: TRBV5-1; clone size: .; CDR3 DNA: TGCGCCAGCAGTCCGACAGGGGTCGGTTCACCCCTCCACTTT; CDR3 protein: CASSPTGVGSPLHF
D gene: .; J gene: TRBJ1-1; CDR3 length: 12; V gene: TRBV7-9; clone size: .; CDR3 DNA: TGTGCCAGCAGCTATAACCGGGGTGGGGCTTTCTTT; CDR3 protein: CASSYNRGGAFF
D gene: .; J gene: TRBJ2-3; CDR3 length: 12; V gene: TRBV10-1; clone size: .; CDR3 DNA: TGCGCCAGCAGTGGGTCCATAGATACGCAGTATTTT; CDR3 protein: CASSGSIDTQYF
D gene: TRBD1; J gene: TRBJ2-2; CDR3 length: 13; V gene: TRBV24-1; clone size: .; CDR3 DNA: TGTGCCACGAAGACAGGGGGCACCGGGGAGCTGTTTTTT; CDR3 protein: CATKTGGTGELFF
D gene: .; J gene: TRBJ2-1; CDR3 length: 15; V gene: TRBV5-1; clone size: .; CDR3 DNA: TGCGCCAGCAGCTTGGCCGGCGGGTCAAACAATGAGCAGTTCTTC; CDR3 protein: CASSLAGGSNNEQFF
D gene: TRBD2; J gene: TRBJ2-1; CDR3 length: 19; V gene: TRBV10-1; clone size: .; CDR3 DNA: TGCGCCAGCAGTGACACCGGGACTAGCGGGAGTGTAGGGTACAATGAGCAGTTCTTC; CDR3 protein: CASSDTGTSGSVGYNEQFF
D gene: TRBD2; J gene: TRBJ2-5; CDR3 length: 15; V gene: TRBV5-6; clone size: .; CDR3 DNA: TGTGCCAGCAGCAGAGGACTAGCGGGAGTCGAGACCCAGTACTTC; CDR3 protein: CASSRGLAGVETQYF
D gene: .; J gene: TRBJ2-3; CDR3 length: 15; V gene: TRBV11-3; clone size: .; CDR3 DNA: TGTGCCAGCAGCTTAGTAGGCGGGATGGCAGATACGCAGTATTTT; CDR3 protein: CASSLVGGMADTQYF
D gene: TRBD2; J gene: TRBJ2-3; CDR3 length: 17; V gene: TRBV7-8; clone size: .; CDR3 DNA: TGTGCCAGCAGCTTAGGGTTTCTTGGGAGGGGCACAGATACGCAGTATTTT; CDR3 protein: CASSLGFLGRGTDTQYF
D gene: .; J gene: TRBJ2-3; CDR3 length: 14; V gene: TRBV5-1; clone size: .; CDR3 DNA: TGCGCCAGCAGCCTATCGGGTGGTGCGGATACGCAGTATTTT; CDR3 protein: CASSLSGGADTQYF
D gene: TRBD1; J gene: TRBJ1-6; CDR3 length: 14; V gene: TRBV6-5; clone size: .; CDR3 DNA: TGTGCCAGCAGTTCGGACAGGGCCCTCTCACCCCTCCACTTT; CDR3 protein: CASSSDRALSPLHF
D gene: .; J gene: TRBJ2-1; CDR3 length: 13; V gene: TRBV30; clone size: .; CDR3 DNA: TGTGCCTGGAGTGTACGACGGGGAAGTTGGCAGTTCTTC; CDR3 protein: CAWSVRRGSWQFF
D gene: .; J gene: TRBJ1-2; CDR3 length: 14; V gene: TRBV24-1; clone size: .; CDR3 DNA: TGTGCCACCAGTGATCCCCAGGGGTTTTATGGCTACACCTTC; CDR3 protein: CATSDPQGFYGYTF
D gene: TRBD2; J gene: TRBJ2-2; CDR3 length: 16; V gene: TRBV2; clone size: .; CDR3 DNA: TGTGCCAGCAGGGCAGCGGGGAGTACGAACACCGGGGAGCTGTTTTTT; CDR3 protein: CASRAAGSTNTGELFF
D gene: .; J gene: TRBJ1-4; CDR3 length: 15; V gene: TRBV14; clone size: once; CDR3 DNA: TGTGCCAGCAGCCCCAGGACACTGGCGGGGGAAAAACTGTTTTTT; CDR3 protein: CASSPRTLAGEKLFF
D gene: .; J gene: TRBJ2-2; CDR3 length: 15; V gene: TRBV6-6; clone size: .; CDR3 DNA: TGTGCCAGCAGTTACGAAGGGGCAGGCACCGGGGAGCTGTTTTTT; CDR3 protein: CASSYEGAGTGELFF
D gene: TRBD2; J gene: TRBJ2-2; CDR3 length: 16; V gene: TRBV6-6; clone size: few; CDR3 DNA: TGTGCCAGCAGTCCGACGACTAGCGGGAGAACCGGGGAGCTGTTTTTT; CDR3 protein: CASSPTTSGRTGELFF
D gene: .; J gene: TRBJ1-1; CDR3 length: 13; V gene: TRBV5-4; clone size: .; CDR3 DNA: TGTGCCAGCAGCTTTGTACAGGGCACTGAAGCTTTCTTT; CDR3 protein: CASSFVQGTEAFF
D gene: TRBD1; J gene: TRBJ2-1; CDR3 length: 16; V gene: TRBV27; clone size: .; CDR3 DNA: TGTGCCAGCAGTTTATGGGGACAGGGTTTTTGGAATGAGCAGTTCTTC; CDR3 protein: CASSLWGQGFWNEQFF
D gene: TRBD1; J gene: TRBJ1-2; CDR3 length: 13; V gene: TRBV6-6; clone size: few; CDR3 DNA: TGTGCCAGCAGCCGAGACAGGGCGAATGGCTACACCTTC; CDR3 protein: CASSRDRANGYTF
D gene: .; J gene: TRBJ2-5; CDR3 length: 13; V gene: TRBV18; clone size: .; CDR3 DNA: TGTGCCAGCTCAGCGGGACTCGAGGGGACCCAGTACTTC; CDR3 protein: CASSAGLEGTQYF
D gene: .; J gene: TRBJ2-5; CDR3 length: 16; V gene: TRBV3-1/TRBV3-2; clone size: .; CDR3 DNA: TGTGCCAGCAGCCAAGTTTTCAGGGGCGCTCAAGAGACCCAGTACTTC; CDR3 protein: CASSQVFRGAQETQYF
D gene: .; J gene: TRBJ1-1; CDR3 length: 11; V gene: TRBV2; clone size: .; CDR3 DNA: TGTGCCAGCAGTGGGACACCTGAAGCTTTCTTT; CDR3 protein: CASSGTPEAFF